Presented here are 8 T cell receptor beta chains from one specimen sequenced in a study of cytomegalovirus exposure and HLA in healthy donors. The PCR was carried out with 60 Vbeta primers and 13 Jbeta primers. Data came from immunoSEQ multiplex PCR; TCRdb stores just in-frame clones and leaves some out. The profile covers tens of thousands of clones, with 73% appearing a single time and about 5.5% taken by the ten largest. The sample consisted of PBMCs. The source is a man between 50 and 59 years old in good health and CMV-seronegative.

This chain joins TRBV5-1 and TRBJ1-2, with D perhaps TRBD1 (6 bases). Trimming took off 0 bases at V and 4 bases at J, with 13 bases between the two ends. Germline V lookup: CDR1 SGHRS, CDR2 YFSETQ. The CDR3 runs to 15 residues. The CDR3 DNA reads as TGCGCCAGCAGCTTGGTCACAGGGAGTAGCTATGGCTACACCTTC. It is translated as CASSLVTGSSYGYTF.

The rearrangement links TRBV5-4 to TRBJ1-2, with a weak D call TRBD1 (5 bases). Germline loops: CDR1 SGHNT, CDR2 YYREEE (reference sequence). Deletions cut 2 bases from V and 3 bases from J, with 11 bases between. The CDR3 is made up of 14 amino acids. The CDR3 spells CASSFRDTDYGYTF. DNA for the CDR3: TGTGCCAGCAGCTTCAGGGATACGGACTATGGCTACACCTTC.

The rearrangement links TRBV10-2 to TRBJ2-5; 7 nucleotides line up with TRBD2. The junction had 3 bases not matched to a gene; V was cut back by 4 bases and J by 7 bases. The CDR3 sequence is 12 residues long. CDR1 WSHSY and CDR2 SAAADI come from the germline V gene. The DNA of the CDR3 is TGCGCCAGCAGTGGCGGGGGTCCGACCCAGTACTTC. The encoded protein is CASSGGGPTQYF.

The chain couples TRBV27 to TRBJ1-1, with D perhaps matching TRBD1 (5 bases). The CDR3 runs to 16 residues. Trimming stripped 6 bases from V and 1 base from J, with 18 bases between. Germline loops: CDR1 MNHEY, CDR2 SMNVEV (reference sequence). The CDR3 loop reads CASSKRDFLWNTEAFF. In nucleotides, the CDR3 is TGTGCCAGCAGCAAGAGGGACTTCCTGTGGAACACTGAAGCTTTCTTT.

This clone was counted a few times. V gene TRBV2 combines with J gene TRBJ2-5, with D perhaps matching TRBD1 (6 bases). The CDR3 is 15 residues long. Trimming removed 6 bases from V and 2 bases from J, with 16 bases in between. Germline-derived CDR1 and CDR2 are SNHLY and FYNNEI. CDR3 loop: CASRRPGQLQETQYF. Written as DNA, the CDR3 is TGTGCCAGCAGACGCCCCGGACAGCTACAAGAGACCCAGTACTTC.

The rearrangement uses TRBV27 and TRBJ2-3; 7 bases match TRBD2. The ends lost 4 bases at V and 4 bases at J; junction bases unmatched: 5. The CDR3 sequence is 14 residues long. Per germline, CDR1 MNHEY and CDR2 SMNVEV (reference sequence). The CDR3 loop reads CASSYGGSSDTQYF. CDR3 DNA sequence: TGTGCCAGCAGTTACGGGGGGTCCTCAGATACGCAGTATTTT.

The chain links TRBV6-6 to TRBJ1-5; TRBD1 might be the D (5 bases). CDR1 is MNHNY, CDR2 SVGAGI, per germline (reference sequence). The CDR3 extends over 13 amino acids. Trimming took off 8 bases at V and 4 bases at J, with 12 bases between the two ends. In nucleotides, the CDR3 is TGTGCCAGCTATGACAGCTTAAATCAGCCCCAGCATTTT. Its translation: CASYDSLNQPQHF.

This clone occurred a few times. The chain employs TRBV6-4 and TRBJ2-2, with D unclear. Germline V gives CDR1 MRHNA, CDR2 SNTAGT. The CDR3 is 14 residues long. The ends were cut back, 3 bases at V and 6 bases at J, with 11 bases in the middle. This CDR3 reads CASSEVATAGELFF. The DNA of the CDR3 is TGTGCCAGCAGTGAGGTAGCTACCGCCGGGGAGCTGTTTTTT.